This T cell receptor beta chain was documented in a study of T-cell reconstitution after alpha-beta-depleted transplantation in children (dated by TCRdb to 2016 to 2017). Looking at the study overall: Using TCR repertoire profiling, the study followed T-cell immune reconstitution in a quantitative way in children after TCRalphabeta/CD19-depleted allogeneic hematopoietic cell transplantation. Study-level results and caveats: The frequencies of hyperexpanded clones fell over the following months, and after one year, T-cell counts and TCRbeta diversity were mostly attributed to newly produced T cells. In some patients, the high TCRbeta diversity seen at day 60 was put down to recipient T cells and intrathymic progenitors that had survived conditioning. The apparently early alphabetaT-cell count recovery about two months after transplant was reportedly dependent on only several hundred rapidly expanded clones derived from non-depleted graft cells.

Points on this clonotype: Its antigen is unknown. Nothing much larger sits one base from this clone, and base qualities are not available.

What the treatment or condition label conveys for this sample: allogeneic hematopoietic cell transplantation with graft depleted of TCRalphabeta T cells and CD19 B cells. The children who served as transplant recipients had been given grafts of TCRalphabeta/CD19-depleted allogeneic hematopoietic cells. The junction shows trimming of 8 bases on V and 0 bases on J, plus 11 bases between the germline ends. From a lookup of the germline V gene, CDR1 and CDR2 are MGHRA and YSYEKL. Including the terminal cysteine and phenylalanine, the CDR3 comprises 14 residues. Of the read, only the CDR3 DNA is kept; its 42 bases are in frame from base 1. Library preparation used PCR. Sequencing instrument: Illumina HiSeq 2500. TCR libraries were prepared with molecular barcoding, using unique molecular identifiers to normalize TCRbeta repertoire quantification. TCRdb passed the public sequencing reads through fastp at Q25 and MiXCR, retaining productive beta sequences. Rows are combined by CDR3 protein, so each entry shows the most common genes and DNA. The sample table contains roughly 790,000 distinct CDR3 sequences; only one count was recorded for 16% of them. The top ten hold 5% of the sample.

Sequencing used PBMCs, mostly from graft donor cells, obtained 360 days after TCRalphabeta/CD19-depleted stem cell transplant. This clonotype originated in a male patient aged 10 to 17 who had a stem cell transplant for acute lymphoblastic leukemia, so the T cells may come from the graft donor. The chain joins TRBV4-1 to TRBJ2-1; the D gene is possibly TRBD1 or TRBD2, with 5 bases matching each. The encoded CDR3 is CASAGASSYNEQFF. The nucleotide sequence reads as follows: TGCGCCAGCGCCGGGGCGAGCTCCTACAATGAGCAGTTCTTC.